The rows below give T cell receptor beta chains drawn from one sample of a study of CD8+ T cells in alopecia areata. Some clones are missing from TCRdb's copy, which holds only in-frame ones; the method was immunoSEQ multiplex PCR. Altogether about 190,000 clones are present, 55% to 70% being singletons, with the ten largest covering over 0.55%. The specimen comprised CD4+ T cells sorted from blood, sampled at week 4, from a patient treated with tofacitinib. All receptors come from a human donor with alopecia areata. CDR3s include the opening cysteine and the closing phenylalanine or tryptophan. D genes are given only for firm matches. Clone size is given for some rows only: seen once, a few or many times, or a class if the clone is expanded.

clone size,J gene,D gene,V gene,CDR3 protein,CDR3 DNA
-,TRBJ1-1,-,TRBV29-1,CSVGTLRTEAFF,TGCAGCGTTGGGACATTGCGGACTGAAGCTTTCTTT
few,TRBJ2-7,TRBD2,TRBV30,CAWTSGGYEQYF,TGTGCCTGGACTAGCGGGGGCTACGAGCAGTACTTC
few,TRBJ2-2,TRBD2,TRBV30,CAVSPGGSTGELFF,TGTGCCGTGAGCCCGGGAGGGAGCACCGGGGAGCTGTTTTTT
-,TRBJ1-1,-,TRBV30,CASRAGGNTEAFF,TGTGCCAGCAGGGCTGGAGGGAACACTGAAGCTTTCTTT
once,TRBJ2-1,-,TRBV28,CASRQQGFSYNEQFF,TGTGCCAGCAGACAACAGGGATTCTCCTACAATGAGCAGTTCTTC
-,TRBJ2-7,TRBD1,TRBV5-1,CASSKDGTGYYEQYF,TGCGCCAGCAGCAAAGACGGGACAGGGTATTACGAGCAGTACTTC
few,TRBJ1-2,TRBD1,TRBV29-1,CSAGQGYGYTF,TGCAGCGCCGGACAGGGCTATGGCTACACCTTC
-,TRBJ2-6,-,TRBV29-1,CSVGAVSGANVLTF,TGCAGCGTTGGGGCGGTCTCTGGGGCCAACGTCCTGACTTTC
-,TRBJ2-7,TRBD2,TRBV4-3,CASSQGTSGIYEQYF,TGCGCCAGCAGCCAAGGGACTAGCGGGATTTACGAGCAGTACTTC
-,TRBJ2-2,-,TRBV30,CAWTPDSTGELFF,TGTGCCTGGACCCCCGACAGTACCGGGGAGCTGTTTTTT
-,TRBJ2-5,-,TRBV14,CASSQVGTQYF,TGTGCCAGCAGCCAAGTCGGGACCCAGTACTTC
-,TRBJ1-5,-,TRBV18,CASSTSLSNQPQHF,TGTGCCAGCTCAACCTCACTAAGCAATCAGCCCCAGCATTTT
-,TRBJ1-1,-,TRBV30,CAWTQENTEAFF,TGTGCCTGGACCCAGGAGAACACTGAAGCTTTCTTT
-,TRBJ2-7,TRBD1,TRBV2,CASSEDRGEQYF,TGTGCCAGCAGCGAGGACAGGGGCGAGCAGTACTTC
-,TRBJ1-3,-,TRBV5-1,CASSKRTAVDTIYF,TGCGCCAGCAGCAAAAGGACGGCCGTGGACACCATATATTTT
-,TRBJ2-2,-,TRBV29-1,CSVVGGGTGELFF,TGCAGCGTTGTTGGGGGCGGCACCGGGGAGCTGTTTTTT
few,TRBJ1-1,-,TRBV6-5,CASSYEGGFTEAFF,TGTGCCAGCAGTTACGAAGGGGGTTTTACTGAAGCTTTCTTT
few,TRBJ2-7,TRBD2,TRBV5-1,CASSPGLAQTYEQYF,TGCGCCAGCAGCCCGGGACTAGCACAGACCTACGAGCAGTACTTC
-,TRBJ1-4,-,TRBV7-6,CASSARVGQNEKLFF,TGTGCCAGCAGCGCTAGGGTTGGCCAAAATGAAAAACTGTTTTTT
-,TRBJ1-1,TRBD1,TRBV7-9,CASSLVSGQNWGAEAFF,TGTGCCAGCAGCTTAGTATCGGGACAGAACTGGGGGGCTGAAGCTTTCTTT
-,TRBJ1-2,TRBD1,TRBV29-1,CSVRTGADTF,TGCAGCGTCAGGACAGGGGCGGACACCTTC
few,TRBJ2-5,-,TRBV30,CAWSHRGAGRETQYF,TGTGCCTGGAGTCATAGGGGTGCGGGTCGAGAGACCCAGTACTTC
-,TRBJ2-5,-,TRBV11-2,CASRLAAAPETQYF,TGTGCCAGCAGGCTTGCGGCGGCCCCCGAGACCCAGTACTTC
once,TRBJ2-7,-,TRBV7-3,CASSLQGGGREQYF,TGTGCCAGCAGTCTCCAGGGGGGAGGAAGGGAGCAGTACTTC
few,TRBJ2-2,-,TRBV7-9,CASSSVATNTGELFF,TGTGCCAGCAGCTCGGTGGCTACTAACACCGGGGAGCTGTTTTTT
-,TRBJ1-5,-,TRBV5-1,CASSLAGSNQPQHF,TGCGCCAGCAGCTTGGCGGGGAGCAATCAGCCCCAGCATTTT
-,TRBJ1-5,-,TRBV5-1,CASSLVAGPNQPQHF,TGCGCCAGCAGCCTCGTGGCTGGGCCCAATCAGCCCCAGCATTTT
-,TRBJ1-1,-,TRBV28,CASSLSVGQVNTEAFF,TGTGCCAGCAGTTTAAGCGTCGGGCAGGTGAACACTGAAGCTTTCTTT
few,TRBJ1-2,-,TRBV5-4,CASSGQQGTPLGYTF,TGTGCCAGCAGCGGCCAACAGGGTACTCCCTTGGGCTACACCTTC
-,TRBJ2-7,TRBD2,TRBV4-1,CASSFGLAGSYEQYF,TGCGCCAGCAGCTTCGGACTAGCGGGGTCCTACGAGCAGTACTTC
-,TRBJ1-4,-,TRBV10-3,CAISEAEKLFF,TGTGCCATCAGTGAAGCCGAAAAACTGTTTTTT
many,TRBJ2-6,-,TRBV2,CASSVFGNSGANVLTF,TGTGCCAGCAGTGTTTTTGGTAACTCTGGGGCCAACGTCCTGACTTTC
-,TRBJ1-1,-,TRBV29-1,CSVEVSNTEAFF,TGCAGCGTTGAGGTATCTAACACTGAAGCTTTCTTT
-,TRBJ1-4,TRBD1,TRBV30,CAWTLTGVREKLFF,TGTGCCTGGACCCTGACAGGGGTCCGGGAAAAACTGTTTTTT
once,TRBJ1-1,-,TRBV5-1,CASSLRAGRNTEAFF,TGCGCCAGCAGCTTGAGGGCAGGACGGAACACTGAAGCTTTCTTT
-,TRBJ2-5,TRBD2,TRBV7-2,CASSLAEPLATRGETQYF,TGTGCCAGCAGCTTAGCCGAACCACTAGCGACCCGCGGGGAGACCCAGTACTTC
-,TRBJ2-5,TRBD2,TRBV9,CASSVAGGIEETQYF,TGTGCCAGCAGCGTAGCGGGAGGGATAGAAGAGACCCAGTACTTC
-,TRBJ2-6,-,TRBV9,CASSVEGDILTF,TGTGCCAGCAGCGTAGAAGGGGACATCCTGACTTTC
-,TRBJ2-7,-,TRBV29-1,CSVEEREPNRYEQYF,TGCAGCGTTGAAGAACGGGAGCCAAATCGGTACGAGCAGTACTTC
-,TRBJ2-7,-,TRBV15,CATSREPVVYEQYF,TGTGCCACCAGCAGAGAACCAGTAGTCTACGAGCAGTACTTC
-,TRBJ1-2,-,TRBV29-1,CSVITNSNYGYTF,TGCAGCGTTATAACCAATTCTAACTATGGCTACACCTTC
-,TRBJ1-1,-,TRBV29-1,CSVGAETSRSLTQIF,TGCAGCGTTGGGGCAGAAACCAGTAGAAGCTTAACCCAGATCTTT
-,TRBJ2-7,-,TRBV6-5,CASSNTYEQYF,TGTGCCAGCAGTAATACCTACGAGCAGTACTTC
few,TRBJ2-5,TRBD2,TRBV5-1,CASSLSGGRETQYF,TGCGCCAGCAGCTTATCGGGAGGGAGAGAGACCCAGTACTTC
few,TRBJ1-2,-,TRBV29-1,CSVERPDGYTF,TGCAGCGTTGAACGGCCAGATGGCTACACCTTC
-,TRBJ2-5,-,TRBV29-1,CSVQRGAGETQYF,TGCAGCGTCCAAAGAGGGGCGGGAGAGACCCAGTACTTC
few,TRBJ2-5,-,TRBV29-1,CSGGEQTQYF,TGCAGCGGGGGGGAACAGACCCAGTACTTC
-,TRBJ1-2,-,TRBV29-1,CSVVGQGIYGYTF,TGCAGCGTTGTGGGGCAGGGAATATATGGCTACACCTTC
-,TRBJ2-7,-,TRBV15,CATSRGVRAYEQYF,TGTGCCACCAGCAGAGGAGTCAGAGCCTACGAGCAGTACTTC
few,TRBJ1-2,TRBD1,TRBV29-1,CSVGDRAYGYTF,TGCAGCGTTGGCGACAGGGCCTATGGCTACACCTTC
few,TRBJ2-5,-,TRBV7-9,CASSLEPQYF,TGTGCCAGCAGCTTAGAACCCCAGTACTTC
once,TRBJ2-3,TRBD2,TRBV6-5,CASRLAGGPLDTQYF,TGTGCCAGCAGGCTAGCGGGAGGGCCATTAGATACGCAGTATTTT
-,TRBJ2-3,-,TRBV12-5,CASGSLSTDTQYF,TGCGCTAGTGGTTCCCTTAGCACAGATACGCAGTATTTT
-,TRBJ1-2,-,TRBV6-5,CATSRTIDLGYGYTF,TGTGCCACTTCCCGAACTATTGACTTGGGCTATGGCTACACCTTC
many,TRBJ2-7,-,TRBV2,CASNPDGSLVYEQYF,TGTGCCAGCAACCCTGACGGAAGTCTCGTCTACGAGCAGTACTTC
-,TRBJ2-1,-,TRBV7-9,CASSWARGEQFF,TGTGCCAGCAGCTGGGCTCGGGGGGAGCAGTTCTTC
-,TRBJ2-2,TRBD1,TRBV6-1,CASNLQGSHTGELFF,TGTGCCAGCAATCTACAGGGGTCCCACACCGGGGAGCTGTTTTTT
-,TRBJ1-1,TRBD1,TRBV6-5,CASRHGQGMTEAFF,TGTGCCAGCAGACACGGACAGGGAATGACTGAAGCTTTCTTT
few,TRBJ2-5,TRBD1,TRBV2,CASSNNRGRSETQYF,TGTGCCAGCAGCAACAACAGGGGGCGCTCGGAGACCCAGTACTTC